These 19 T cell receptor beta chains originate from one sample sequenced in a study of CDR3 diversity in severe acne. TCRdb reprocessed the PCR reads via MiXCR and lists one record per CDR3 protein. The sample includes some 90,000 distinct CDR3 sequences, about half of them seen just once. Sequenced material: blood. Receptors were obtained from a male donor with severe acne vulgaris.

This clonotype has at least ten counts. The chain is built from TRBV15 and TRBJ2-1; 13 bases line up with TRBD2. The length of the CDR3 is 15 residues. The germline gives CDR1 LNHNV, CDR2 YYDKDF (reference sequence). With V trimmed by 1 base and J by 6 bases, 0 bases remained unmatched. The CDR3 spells CATSRGTSGSNEQFF. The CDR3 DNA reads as TGTGCCACCAGCAGAGGGACTAGCGGGAGCAATGAGCAGTTCTTC.

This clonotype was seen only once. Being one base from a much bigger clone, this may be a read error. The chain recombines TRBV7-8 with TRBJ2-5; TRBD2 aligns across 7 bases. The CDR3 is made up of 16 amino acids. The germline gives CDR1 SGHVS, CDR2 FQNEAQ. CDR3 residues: CASSLDRGLVRETRYF. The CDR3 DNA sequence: TGTGCCAGCAGCTTAGATCGCGGACTAGTGCGAGAGACCCGGTACTTC.

The CDR3 sequence is CASSFGGTSEQETQYF. The CDR3 bases are TGTGCCAGCAGTTTCGGTGGGACTAGCGAGCAAGAGACCCAGTACTTC. The genes are TRBV6-5 and TRBJ2-5, with 10 bases fitting TRBD2. V lost 4 bases and J lost 2; bases outside the gene matches: 7. CDR3 length: 16 amino acids. Germline CDR1 is MNHEY and CDR2 is SVGAGI.

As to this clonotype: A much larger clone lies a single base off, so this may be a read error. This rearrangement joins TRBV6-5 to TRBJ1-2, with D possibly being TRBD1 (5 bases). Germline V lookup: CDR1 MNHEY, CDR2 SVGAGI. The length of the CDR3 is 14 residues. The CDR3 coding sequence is TGTGCCAGCAGTTCTCCCGGGACCGCTTATGGCTTCACCTTC. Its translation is CASSSPGTAYGFTF.

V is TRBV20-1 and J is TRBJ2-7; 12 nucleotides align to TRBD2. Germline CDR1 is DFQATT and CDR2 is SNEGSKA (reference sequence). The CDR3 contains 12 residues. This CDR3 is CSRTSGIYEQYF. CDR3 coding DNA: TGCAGCAGGACTAGCGGGATCTACGAGCAGTACTTC.

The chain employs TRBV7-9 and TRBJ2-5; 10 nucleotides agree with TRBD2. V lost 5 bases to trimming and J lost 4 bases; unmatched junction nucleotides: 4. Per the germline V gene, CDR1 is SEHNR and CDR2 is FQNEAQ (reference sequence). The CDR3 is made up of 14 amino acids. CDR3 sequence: CASSRTSGPETQYF. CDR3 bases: TGTGCCAGCAGCCGGACTAGCGGTCCAGAGACCCAGTACTTC.

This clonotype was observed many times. The CDR3 here is CASSSADRVYDEQYF. The CDR3 DNA reads TGTGCCAGCAGCTCCGCGGACAGGGTGTACGACGAGCAGTACTTC. V usage is TRBV14 and J usage is TRBJ2-7, with 8 positions matching TRBD1. Per germline, CDR1 SGHDN and CDR2 FVKESK. The junction had 11 bases not matched to a gene; V was cut back by 5 bases and J by 5 bases. The CDR3 spans 15 residues.

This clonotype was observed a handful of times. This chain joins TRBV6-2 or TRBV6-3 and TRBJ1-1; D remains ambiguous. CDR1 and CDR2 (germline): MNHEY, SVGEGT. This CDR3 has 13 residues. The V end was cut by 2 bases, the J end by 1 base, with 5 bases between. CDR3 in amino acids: CASSYKENTEAFF. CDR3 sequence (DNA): TGTGCCAGCAGTTACAAGGAGAACACTGAAGCTTTCTTT.

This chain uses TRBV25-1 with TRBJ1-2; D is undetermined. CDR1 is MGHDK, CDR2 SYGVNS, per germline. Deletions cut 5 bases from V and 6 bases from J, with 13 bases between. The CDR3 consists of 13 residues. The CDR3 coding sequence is TGTGCCAGCAGTCTCTTCGGAGGAGATGGCTACACCTTC. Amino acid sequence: CASSLFGGDGYTF.

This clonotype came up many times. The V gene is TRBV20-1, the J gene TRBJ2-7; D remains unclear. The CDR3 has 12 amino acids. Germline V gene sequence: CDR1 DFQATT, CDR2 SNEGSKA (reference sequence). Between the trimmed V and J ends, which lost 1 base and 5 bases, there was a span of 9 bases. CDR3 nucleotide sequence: TGCAGTGCTAGAGTAGATTCCCACGAGCAGTACGTC. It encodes CSARVDSHEQYV.

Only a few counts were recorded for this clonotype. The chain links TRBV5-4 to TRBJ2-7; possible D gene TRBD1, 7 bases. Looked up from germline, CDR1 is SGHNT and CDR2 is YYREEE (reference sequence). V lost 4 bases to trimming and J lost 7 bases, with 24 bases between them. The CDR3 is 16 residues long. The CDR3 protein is CASSPRQGGQSGEQYF. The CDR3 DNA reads TGTGCCAGCAGCCCGCGTCAGGGGGGACAATCGGGTGAGCAGTACTTC.

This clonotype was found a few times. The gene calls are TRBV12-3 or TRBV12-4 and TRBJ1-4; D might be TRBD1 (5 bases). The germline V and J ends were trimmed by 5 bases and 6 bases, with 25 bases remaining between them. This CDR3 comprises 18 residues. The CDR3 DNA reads TGTGCCAGCAGTACCTATTTGAAGGGGCGCGACGGGGATGAAAAACTGTTTTTT. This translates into CASSTYLKGRDGDEKLFF.

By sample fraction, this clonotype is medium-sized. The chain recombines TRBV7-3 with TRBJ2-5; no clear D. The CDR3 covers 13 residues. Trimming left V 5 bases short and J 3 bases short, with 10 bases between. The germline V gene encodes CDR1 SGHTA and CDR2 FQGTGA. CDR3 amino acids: CASSPDTKETQYF. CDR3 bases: TGTGCCAGCAGCCCCGACACCAAAGAGACCCAGTACTTC.

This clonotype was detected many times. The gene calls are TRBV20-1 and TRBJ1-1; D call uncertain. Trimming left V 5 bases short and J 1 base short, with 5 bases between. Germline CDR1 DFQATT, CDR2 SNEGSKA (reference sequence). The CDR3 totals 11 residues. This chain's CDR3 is CSAPGNTEAFF. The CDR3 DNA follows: TGCAGTGCTCCTGGGAACACTGAAGCTTTCTTT.

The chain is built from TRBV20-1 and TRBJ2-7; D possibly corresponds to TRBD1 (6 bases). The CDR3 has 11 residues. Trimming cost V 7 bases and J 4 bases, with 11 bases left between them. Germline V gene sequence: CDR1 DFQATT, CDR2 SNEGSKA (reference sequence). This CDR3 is CSDDRSYEQYF. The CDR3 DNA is TGCAGTGACGACAGGAGTTACGAGCAGTACTTC.

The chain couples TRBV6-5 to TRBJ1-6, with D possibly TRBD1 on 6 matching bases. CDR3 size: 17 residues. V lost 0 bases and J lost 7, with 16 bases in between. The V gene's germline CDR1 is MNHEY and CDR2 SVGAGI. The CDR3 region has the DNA TGTGCCAGCAGTTACTCGATTCCAGGGGCTAAAAATTCACCCCTCCACTTT. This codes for CASSYSIPGAKNSPLHF.

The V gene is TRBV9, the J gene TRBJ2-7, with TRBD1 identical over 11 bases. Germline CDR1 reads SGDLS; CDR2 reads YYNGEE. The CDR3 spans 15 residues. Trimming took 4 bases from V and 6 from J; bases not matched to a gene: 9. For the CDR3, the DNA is TGTGCCAGCAGCCCCGTATCCGGGACAGGGGGCGAGCAGTACTTC. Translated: CASSPVSGTGGEQYF.

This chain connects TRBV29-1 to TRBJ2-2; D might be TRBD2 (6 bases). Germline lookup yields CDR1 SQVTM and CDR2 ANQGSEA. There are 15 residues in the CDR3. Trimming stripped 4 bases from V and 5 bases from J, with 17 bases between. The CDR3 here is CSVAAGSEGTGELFF. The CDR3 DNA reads TGCAGCGTTGCGGCGGGATCTGAGGGGACCGGGGAGCTGTTTTTT.

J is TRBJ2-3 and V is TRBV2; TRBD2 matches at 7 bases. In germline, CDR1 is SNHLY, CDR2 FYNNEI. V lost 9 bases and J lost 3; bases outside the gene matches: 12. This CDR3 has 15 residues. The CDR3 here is CASTVGGAGTDTQYF. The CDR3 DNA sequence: TGTGCCAGTACTGTCGGGGGAGCGGGGACAGATACGCAGTATTTT.